This TCR beta chain comes out of a study of response to subunit inactivated influenza vaccine. TCRdb redid the calling of the RT-PCR reads with MiXCR, one entry per CDR3 protein. The sample holds hundreds of thousands of distinct CDR3 sequences, about 12% seen once. Per germline, CDR1 SGHRS and CDR2 YFSETQ. The CDR3 has 15 residues. Unmatched junction bases numbered 10, after V lost 3 bases and J lost 5 bases. Findings and limits, study-wide: Authors proposed each seasonal influenza vaccination draws in few new T cells.

There are a few counts of this clonotype. The antigen is undetermined. This TCR was sampled from a man over 45 who received an inactivated influenza vaccine. This specimen consisted of PBMCs from blood, obtained on the day of vaccination. This rearrangement joins TRBV5-1 to TRBJ2-7, with 8 nucleotides matching TRBD2. CDR3: CASSSSTAGVHEQYF. The DNA of the CDR3 is TGCGCCAGCAGCTCCTCCACAGCGGGAGTCCACGAGCAGTACTTC.